Listed below are T cell receptor beta chains from one sample, sequenced in a study of cytomegalovirus exposure and HLA in healthy donors. Here immunoSEQ multiplex PCR was the method, and the copy in TCRdb shows in-frame clones only, minus some. The sample yields around 230,000 clones, around 88% seen once. Material for sequencing was PBMCs. The receptors were sampled from a woman in her twenties or thirties in good health and CMV-seropositive. CDR3s include the opening cysteine and the closing phenylalanine or tryptophan. A D gene is named only where the DNA matches it firmly. The listing skips clone size in some rows; elsewhere it reads once, few, many or a size class.

clone_size	v_call	j_call	d_call	cdr3_nt	cdr3_aa
.	TRBV11-2	TRBJ1-1	TRBD1	TGTGCCAGCAGCATCCAACAGGGGCCCACTGAAGCTTTCTTT	CASSIQQGPTEAFF
.	TRBV19	TRBJ1-4	.	TGTGCCACCACCGGGACACATTCTGGTGAAAAACTGTTTTTT	CATTGTHSGEKLFF
.	TRBV19	TRBJ1-1	.	TGTGCCAGTAGCGGAGGGGACGGAGCCTTCACTGAAGCTTTCTTT	CASSGGDGAFTEAFF
.	TRBV5-1	TRBJ1-1	.	TGCGCCAGCAGCTTAGAAGGAAGAGGGACTGAAGCTTTCTTT	CASSLEGRGTEAFF
.	TRBV2	TRBJ1-2	.	TGTGCCAGCAGTTACACGCGGGGTTGGGGCTACACCTTC	CASSYTRGWGYTF
.	TRBV5-1	TRBJ2-7	TRBD1	TGCGCCAGCAGAACTACCGGGACAGGGGTCTACGAGCAGTACTTC	CASRTTGTGVYEQYF
once	TRBV27	TRBJ1-3	TRBD1	TGTGCCAGCAGCTCACTACGGGACAGGGCCGGACTCTCTGGAAACACCATATATTTT	CASSSLRDRAGLSGNTIYF
.	TRBV13	TRBJ1-2	TRBD1	TGTGCCAGCAGCTTATTAGGACAGGGGGCAGAGGGCTACACCTTC	CASSLLGQGAEGYTF
.	TRBV6-1	TRBJ2-7	TRBD2	TGTGCCAGCAGTGAAGGAGGCGGACTAGCCTACGAGCAGTACTTC	CASSEGGGLAYEQYF
.	TRBV19	TRBJ2-1	TRBD2	TGTGCCAGTAGGCGTAGTGTAGCGGGAGAGGGACGGCAGTTCTTC	CASRRSVAGEGRQFF
.	TRBV5-5	TRBJ1-5	.	TGTGCCAGCAGCTTGGGACAGGCCCAGCCCCAGCATTTT	CASSLGQAQPQHF
few	TRBV6-6	TRBJ2-7	TRBD2	TGTGCCAGCAGTCCTCGGGAGGGGATCCCCTACGAGCAGTACTTC	CASSPREGIPYEQYF
.	TRBV5-4	TRBJ2-7	.	TGTGCCAGCAGCGCAAATTCAGGGGCTTCCTACGAGCAGTACTTC	CASSANSGASYEQYF
.	TRBV19	TRBJ1-3	.	TGTGCCAGTAGTATAAGGGGTTTGGTTCGAACCATATATTTT	CASSIRGLVRTIYF
once	TRBV5-1	TRBJ2-3	.	TGCGCCAGCAGCTTGGAACGGTACTTCGGTACGCAGTATTTT	CASSLERYFGTQYF
.	TRBV4-1	TRBJ2-7	.	TGCGCCAGCAGCCTCCGCGAACTTATTGCCGAGCAGTACTTC	CASSLRELIAEQYF
.	TRBV6-1	TRBJ2-1	.	TGTGCCAGCAGTCCCAGTTTTTACAATGAGCAGTTCTTC	CASSPSFYNEQFF
.	TRBV6-4	TRBJ2-1	TRBD2	TGTGCCAGCAGTGTTGGGACTAGCGGTCACAATGAGCAGTTCTTC	CASSVGTSGHNEQFF
once	TRBV4-1	TRBJ1-4	.	TGCGCCAGCAGCCAAGATCAGGTCGGAGGGTGGTCTCAGGAACTGTTTTTT	CASSQDQVGGWSQELFF
once	TRBV19	TRBJ2-5	TRBD1	TGTGCCAGTAGTAGGACAGGGGGCGCGCAAGAGACCCAGTACTTC	CASSRTGGAQETQYF
.	TRBV29-1	TRBJ2-1	.	TGCAGCGTTGGAGGAGTCTCCTACAATGAGCAGTTCTTC	CSVGGVSYNEQFF
.	TRBV14	TRBJ2-1	.	TGTGCCAGCAGCCAAGGGACTTCCGTCTACAATGAGCAGTTCTTC	CASSQGTSVYNEQFF
.	TRBV5-1	TRBJ2-1	TRBD2	TGCGCCAGCAGCTTGGGACTAGCGGGAGGAGCTGAGCAGTTCTTC	CASSLGLAGGAEQFF
many	TRBV18	TRBJ1-3	TRBD1	TGTGCCAGCTCACCCTTGGACAGGGTATCGTCTGGAAACACCATATATTTT	CASSPLDRVSSGNTIYF
.	TRBV7-9	TRBJ1-1	.	TGTGCCAGCAGCTTAGACACCTGGAACACTGAAGCTTTCTTT	CASSLDTWNTEAFF
once	TRBV9	TRBJ2-3	TRBD2	TGTGCCAGCAGCGCCTGGACTAGCGGGAGTTTAGATACGCAGTATTTT	CASSAWTSGSLDTQYF
.	TRBV7-8	TRBJ2-4	.	TGTGCCAGCAGCTTGTCAGGGGGGCTAGCCAAAAACATTCAGTACTTC	CASSLSGGLAKNIQYF
once	TRBV6-1	TRBJ1-3	.	TGTGCCAGCAGTGGACGACAGAGCTCTGGAAACACCATATATTTT	CASSGRQSSGNTIYF
.	TRBV28	TRBJ1-5	.	TGTGCCAGCAGCCCCTGGACGGGATCGGTGGATCAGCCCCAGCATTTT	CASSPWTGSVDQPQHF
.	TRBV4-1	TRBJ2-1	TRBD2	TGCGCCAGCAGCCCACTGACTAGCGGGAAGGCGCGATTCTCCTACAATGAGCAGTTCTTC	CASSPLTSGKARFSYNEQFF
.	TRBV5-1	TRBJ2-5	.	TGCGCCAGCAGCTTGGGAAGATCACTACAAGAGACCCAGTACTTC	CASSLGRSLQETQYF
few	TRBV5-1	TRBJ1-3	.	TGCGCCAGCAGCCTCGACTACCTCTCTGGAAACACCATATATTTT	CASSLDYLSGNTIYF
.	TRBV13	TRBJ1-5	.	TGTGCCAGCAGCTTAGGAGGCAGGGGAAAGCCCCAGCATTTT	CASSLGGRGKPQHF
.	TRBV5-4	TRBJ1-2	.	TGTGCCAGCAGCTCGACAACCGGGGCTAACTATGGCTACACCTTC	CASSSTTGANYGYTF
.	TRBV5-1	TRBJ2-7	.	TGCGCCAGCAGCTTGGACAGTTTCTCCGAGCAGTACTTC	CASSLDSFSEQYF
few	TRBV28	TRBJ1-2	TRBD1	TGTGCCACCATCTCAGGGGGCTCAGACTATGGCTACACCTTC	CATISGGSDYGYTF
.	TRBV10-3	TRBJ1-5	TRBD1	TGTGCCATCAGCCGGGGACAGGGCTTGGGAGATCAGCCCCAGCATTTT	CAISRGQGLGDQPQHF
.	TRBV27	TRBJ2-7	.	TGTGCCAGCCCCCGTAACCTGGCGGGAATTGTCTACGAGCAGTACTTC	CASPRNLAGIVYEQYF
.	TRBV7-9	TRBJ2-1	.	TGTGCCAGCAGCTTAATCAGGGCCGATGAGCAGTTCTTC	CASSLIRADEQFF
.	TRBV11-2	TRBJ1-1	.	TGTGCCAGCAGTCACTCGTTCAGGGGCCAACTTATCATGAACACTGAAGCTTTCTTT	CASSHSFRGQLIMNTEAFF
.	TRBV9	TRBJ1-2	.	TGTGCCAGCAGCGTAGGCGGGTATGGCTACACCTTC	CASSVGGYGYTF